The 23 T cell receptor beta chains listed next were all sequenced from one sample in a study of T cells in Graves' hyperthyroidism and ophthalmopathy. Authors of the study amplified TCR beta CDR3 regions from RNA transcripts. HTBI primers were the set used in a first-round RT-PCR of the TCR CDR3. Each CDR3 protein gets one entry after TCRdb re-called the multiplex PCR reads with MiXCR. The table has about 640,000 distinct CDR3 sequences, less than 25% seen once; the top ten hold under 35%. Material: blood. The receptors derive from a man aged 30-40 years with Graves' ophthalmopathy.

This clonotype was observed a handful of times. This chain links TRBV5-8 with TRBJ1-1, with a weak D call TRBD1 (5 bases). The CDR3 is made up of 19 amino acids. V lost 1 base to trimming and J lost 1 base, with 23 bases between them. Germline assignment: CDR1 SGHTS and CDR2 YDEGEE. The CDR3 nucleotides are TGTGCCAGCAGCTTGATTGGTGGGGCCTCGGTGCTACAGAACACTGAAGCTTTCTTT. The encoded protein is CASSLIGGASVLQNTEAFF.

Turning to this clonotype: A much larger clone differs from this one at a single base, so this may be a read error. The genes are TRBV6-1 and TRBJ1-3, with 7 bases matching TRBD1. This CDR3 contains 17 residues. Losses at the gene ends were 4 bases for V and 0 bases for J; bases not matched to a gene: 9. Per germline, CDR1 MNHNS and CDR2 SASEGT. The CDR3 loop is CASSVGLRTGSGNTIYF. Written as DNA, the CDR3 is TGTGCCAGCAGTGTTGGCCTGCGGACAGGCTCTGGAAACACCATATATTTT.

The rearrangement uses TRBV30 and TRBJ1-1; 9 nucleotides agree with TRBD1. V lost 4 bases to trimming and J lost 4 bases; unmatched junction nucleotides: 10. The CDR3 is 15 residues long. Germline CDR1 GTSNPN, CDR2 SVGIG (reference sequence). The CDR3 spells CAWNSPGQGTTEAFF. The CDR3 nucleotides read TGTGCCTGGAACTCCCCGGGACAGGGAACCACTGAAGCTTTCTTT.

This clonotype was counted a few times. The chain carries TRBV19 and TRBJ1-1; no definite D call. V was pared by 1 base and J by 4 bases, with 19 bases between. The CDR3 covers 17 residues. Germline CDR1 is LNHDA and CDR2 is SQIVND (reference sequence). The CDR3 is CASSIGAELSGITEAFF. The DNA for the CDR3 is TGTGCCAGTAGTATAGGGGCCGAGTTGAGTGGAATCACTGAAGCTTTCTTT.

This chain joins TRBV7-3 and TRBJ2-3; TRBD2 matches at 7 bases. This CDR3 has 18 amino acids. Germline V gene sequence: CDR1 SGHTA, CDR2 FQGTGA. Losses at the gene ends were 1 base for V and 2 bases for J; bases not matched to a gene: 12. The CDR3 DNA follows: TGTGCCAGCAGCTTAATAAGTCGGCTAGCGGAGGACACAGATACGCAGTATTTT. Translated: CASSLISRLAEDTDTQYF. Combining the CDR3 with reference TRBV7-3 and TRBJ2-3 gives the whole variable domain GAGVSQTPSNKVTEKGKYVELRCDPISGHTALYWYRQSLGQGPEFLIYFQGTGAADDSGLPNDRFFAVRPEGSVSTLKIQRTERGDSAVYLCASSLISRLAEDTDTQYFGPGTRLTVL.

The sample holds a few counts of this clonotype. The gene calls are TRBV6-1 and TRBJ1-5; D ambiguous. The CDR3 spans 15 residues. The V gene lost 2 bases and the J gene lost 4 bases, with 12 bases spanning the gap. Per germline, CDR1 MNHNS and CDR2 SASEGT. The CDR3 DNA follows: TGTGCCAGCAGTGAAATTGGCGGCAGAAATCAGCCCCAGCATTTT. It specifies CASSEIGGRNQPQHF.

This clonotype was seen only a few times. J is TRBJ1-4 and V is TRBV15; D unclear. The CDR3 is made up of 12 amino acids. Germline V CDR1 and CDR2: LNHNV, YYDKDF (reference sequence). V was trimmed by 3 bases and J by 7 bases, leaving 6 bases between them. The CDR3 here is CATSRAPEKLFF. CDR3 DNA sequence: TGTGCCACCAGCAGGGCCCCTGAAAAACTGTTTTTT.

This clonotype has more than one count but fewer than ten. This sequence joins TRBV18 and TRBJ2-7; D is possibly TRBD1 (7 bases). Trimming stripped 0 bases from V and 5 bases from J, with 11 bases between. Germline values: CDR1 KGHSH, CDR2 LQKENI. CDR3 length: 14 residues. The CDR3 protein is CASSPPARGDEQYF. The CDR3 DNA is TGTGCCAGCTCACCACCGGCCAGGGGGGACGAGCAGTACTTC.

This clonotype came up a few times. V is TRBV4-3 and J is TRBJ2-1, with D possibly TRBD2 on 5 matching bases. This CDR3 has 15 amino acids. Trimming cost V 0 bases and J 6 bases, with 12 bases left between them. Germline assignment: CDR1 LGHNA and CDR2 YSLEER. In nucleotides, the CDR3 is TGCGCCAGCAGCCAAGAAGGGAGAAGAGGCAATGAGCAGTTCTTC. Translated: CASSQEGRRGNEQFF.

In this sample, this clonotype turned up many times. The J gene is TRBJ2-3, the V gene TRBV28, with 7 positions matching TRBD2. J was trimmed by 7 bases and V by 6 bases; bases with no gene match: 13. Germline loops: CDR1 MDHEN, CDR2 SYDVKM. This CDR3 contains 15 residues. The CDR3 DNA reads TGTGCCAGCAGCTCGACTAGCCCTAGGACAAATACGCAGTATTTT. Encoded protein: CASSSTSPRTNTQYF.

This chain joins TRBV7-9 and TRBJ2-5, with 9 bases matching TRBD2. CDR3 size: 17 residues. Germline V CDR1 and CDR2: SEHNR, FQNEAQ (reference sequence). V lost 11 bases to trimming and J lost 5 bases; unmatched junction nucleotides: 21. The DNA of the CDR3 is TGTGCCTTCCCGGTTTTGCTAGCGGGACCAGAATCGGAGACCCAGTACTTC. Translated, it gives CAFPVLLAGPESETQYF.

V is TRBV5-1 and J is TRBJ1-4; unclear D gene. This CDR3 contains 15 residues. CDR1 SGHRS and CDR2 YFSETQ come from the germline V gene. V lost 0 bases, J lost 0 bases, and 6 bases lay in between. Here the CDR3 DNA reads TGCGCCAGCAGCTTGGGCGATGCAACTAATGAAAAACTGTTTTTT. Encoded protein: CASSLGDATNEKLFF.

This clonotype was counted a single time. The chain joins TRBV11-2 to TRBJ1-1; maybe TRBD1 (6 bases). V lost 7 bases and J 4 bases, leaving 13 bases between the germline ends. Germline values: CDR1 SGHAT, CDR2 FQNNGV. This CDR3 region has 13 residues. The CDR3 coding sequence is TGTGCCAGCATCACACAGGGAGGCACTGAAGCTTTCTTT. Translating it yields CASITQGGTEAFF.

This clonotype was seen at least ten times. The chain couples TRBV7-2 to TRBJ2-2, with unresolved D. V was cut by 1 base and J by 2 bases, with 8 bases left in between. This CDR3 region has 15 residues. Germline V lookup: CDR1 SGHTA, CDR2 FQGNSA. Here the CDR3 DNA reads TGTGCCAGCAGCTTAGATGGCAGCAACACCGGGGAGCTGTTTTTT. It is translated as CASSLDGSNTGELFF.

This clonotype appeared a few times. The chain is built from TRBV9 and TRBJ2-5; 10 bases align to TRBD2. Trimming took 3 bases from V and 3 from J; bases not matched to a gene: 5. The V gene's germline CDR1 is SGDLS and CDR2 YYNGEE. The CDR3 extends over 15 amino acids. The CDR3 protein is CASSELAGVKETQYF. CDR3 DNA sequence: TGTGCCAGCAGCGAGCTAGCGGGAGTCAAAGAGACCCAGTACTTC.

This clonotype has just a few counts. V gene TRBV6-5 combines with J gene TRBJ2-7; D is unresolved. CDR3 length equals 13 residues. Germline V CDR1 and CDR2: MNHEY, SVGAGI. The ends were cut back, 2 bases at V and 5 bases at J, with 10 bases in the middle. This chain's CDR3 is CASSYRARDEQYF. As DNA, the CDR3 is TGTGCCAGCAGTTACAGGGCAAGGGACGAGCAGTACTTC.

This clonotype has at least ten counts. The chain joins TRBV7-8 to TRBJ2-1, with TRBD2 matching over 7 bases. J gave up 5 bases and V 1 base, and 14 bases lay outside the gene matches. This CDR3 region has 18 residues. The germline CDR1 and CDR2 sequences are SGHVS and FQNEAQ. CDR3 nucleotides: TGTGCCAGCAGCTTAGGGTCTGGGACTACTAGTCTCCACAATGAGCAGTTCTTC. This codes for CASSLGSGTTSLHNEQFF.

In its sample, this clonotype was seen many times. The rearrangement joins TRBV28 to TRBJ2-7; TRBD2 matches at 13 bases. This CDR3 has 16 residues. V trimming: 4 bases; J trimming: 6 bases; junction bases outside the gene matches: 9. Germline loops: CDR1 MDHEN, CDR2 SYDVKM. The chain's CDR3 is CASSSGTSGKISEQYF. The DNA of the CDR3 is TGTGCCAGCAGTTCGGGGACTAGCGGGAAGATTTCCGAGCAGTACTTC.

This clonotype was recorded many times. The CDR3 nucleotides are TGCGCCAGCAGCGGCCCCATGAACACTGAAGCTTTCTTT. Translation gives CASSGPMNTEAFF. The rearrangement links TRBV5-1 to TRBJ1-1, with D unclear. In germline, CDR1 is SGHRS, CDR2 YFSETQ. This CDR3 region has 13 residues. Trimming removed 4 bases at V and 0 bases at J, with 7 bases between.

The CDR3 loop is CASSAQTELSQPQHF. Here the CDR3 DNA reads TGTGCCAGCAGTGCCCAGACAGAGCTAAGTCAGCCCCAGCATTTT. The chain is built from TRBV2 and TRBJ1-5, with a weak D call TRBD1 (5 bases). Per germline, CDR1 SNHLY and CDR2 FYNNEI. The length of the CDR3 is 15 residues. Trimming removed 4 bases at V and 6 bases at J, with 16 bases between.

In this sample, this clonotype turned up a few times. V gene TRBV6-1 combines with J gene TRBJ2-1; 9 nucleotides match TRBD1. Germline CDR1 MNHNS, CDR2 SASEGT. The CDR3 is 15 amino acids. The J segment lost 7 bases and the V segment lost 3 bases, leaving 7 bases of the junction unmatched. CDR3: CASSDLTGGWNEQFF. The CDR3 nucleotides are TGTGCCAGCAGTGATTTAACAGGGGGCTGGAATGAGCAGTTCTTC.

Many counts were recorded for this clonotype. In DNA form, the CDR3 reads TGTGCCAGCGGGACAGGGGGCTACAATGAGCAGTTCTTC. Residues: CASGTGGYNEQFF. The V and J genes are TRBV5-5 and TRBJ2-1; TRBD1 aligns across 11 bases. J gave up 3 bases and V 7 bases, and 0 bases lay outside the gene matches. Germline V gene sequence: CDR1 SGHKS, CDR2 YYEKEE (reference sequence). The CDR3 is 13 residues long. The full variable domain, with the rest looked up from reference TRBV5-5 and TRBJ2-1, is DAGVTQSPTHLIKTRGQQVTLRCSPISGHKSVSWYQQVLGQGPQFIFQYYEKEERGRGNFPDRFSARQFPNYSSELNVNALLLGDSALYLCASGTGGYNEQFFGPGTRLTVL.

The chain employs TRBV27 and TRBJ2-5; 7 positions agree with TRBD1. Germline CDR1 and CDR2: MNHEY and SMNVEV (reference sequence). The CDR3 is 14 residues long. V shed 6 bases, J shed 3 bases, and the junction held 7 bases outside the gene matches. The CDR3: CASRRGGRKETQYF. The CDR3 DNA is TGTGCCAGCAGGAGAGGGGGCAGAAAAGAGACCCAGTACTTC.